This TCR beta chain came from a study of T cell responses to AZD1222 COVID-19 vaccine. This CDR3 is 13 amino acids long. The junction had 5 bases not matched to a gene; V was cut back by 5 bases and J by 7 bases. Germline CDR1 is SGHTA and CDR2 is FQGTGA. Profiled with immunoSEQ multiplex PCR; TCRdb holds only in-frame clones, not every one. The data contain around 200,000 clones, 85% to 95% of them singletons. The clonotype originates from an adult who received the AZD1222 COVID-19 vaccine. This material consisted of peripheral blood, taken 28 days after the second AZD1222 dose. The rearrangement links TRBV7-3 to TRBJ2-3, with 8 bases fitting TRBD1. CDR3: CASSLGQVYTQYF. In DNA, the CDR3 is TGTGCCAGCAGCCTGGGACAGGTTTATACGCAGTATTTT.